This is a list of T cell receptor beta chains from one sample in a study of regulatory T cells in long-lasting Graves disease. MiXCR, run by TCRdb on the multiplex PCR reads, gives a single entry per CDR3 protein. The sample records 350,000 to 450,000 distinct CDR3 sequences, roughly a fifth being singletons. This material consisted of peripheral blood mononuclear cells (PBMCs), taken when the disease was refractory, from a patient treated with antithyroid drugs. These receptors were taken from a female donor with Graves disease. Each CDR3 is given with its conserved first and last residue. D genes are given only for firm matches. The listing skips clone size in some rows; elsewhere it reads once, few, many or a size class.

TRBV19	TRBJ2-7	TRBD2	-	TGTGCCAGTAGTAGTCGGACTAGCGGAAAAAACTACGAGCAGTACTTC	CASSSRTSGKNYEQYF
TRBV2	TRBJ2-7	-	many	TGTGCCAGCAGGGCACTTTCGGGGAGCCTCTACGAGCAGTACTTC	CASRALSGSLYEQYF
TRBV20-1	TRBJ1-1	-	-	TGCAGTGCTGCCATGAACACTGAAGCTTTCTTT	CSAAMNTEAFF
TRBV7-2	TRBJ1-2	TRBD1	-	TGTGCCAGCAGCCCTCAGGGACAGGGGGCTAACTATGGCTACACCTTC	CASSPQGQGANYGYTF
TRBV7-9	TRBJ1-2	-	few	TGTGCCAGCAGCTTAGCAGGGTCAAGGGGGGGATATGGCTACACCTTC	CASSLAGSRGGYGYTF
TRBV20-1	TRBJ2-5	TRBD2	many	TGCAGTGCAGAGACTAGCGGGAGTCAAGAGACCCAGTACTTC	CSAETSGSQETQYF
TRBV6-1	TRBJ2-7	TRBD2	many	TGTGCCAGCAGTCAAATGCCCGGGACTAGCGGGGGCTACGAGCAGTACTTC	CASSQMPGTSGGYEQYF
TRBV7-6	TRBJ1-4	-	-	TGTGCCAGCAGCCGGGGGCCCCCGGGGGCAACTAATGAAAAACTGTTTTTT	CASSRGPPGATNEKLFF
TRBV28	TRBJ2-7	-	many	TGTGCCACCCGACTGAGGGAGCAGTACGAGCAGTACTTC	CATRLREQYEQYF
TRBV28	TRBJ2-5	TRBD2	many	TGTGCCAGCAGTCTAGCGGGAGCAGAGACCCAGTACTTC	CASSLAGAETQYF
TRBV20-1	TRBJ2-7	-	-	TGCAGTGCTAATTGGGAAGGGGGGTCCTACGAGCAGTACTTC	CSANWEGGSYEQYF
TRBV6-2/TRBV6-3	TRBJ2-7	TRBD2	many	TGTGCCAGCAGTTACTCAGGACTAGCGGGAGATTACGAGCAGTACTTC	CASSYSGLAGDYEQYF
TRBV19	TRBJ2-7	-	many	TGTGCCAGTAGCAAGGACGGAGCCTACGAGCAGTACTTC	CASSKDGAYEQYF
TRBV9	TRBJ2-3	TRBD2	-	TGTGCCAGCAGCGCTAGCGGGGCGACCACAGATACGCAGTATTTT	CASSASGATTDTQYF
TRBV30	TRBJ2-2	-	-	TGTGCCTCCCACGGGGAGGCCGGGGAGCTGTTTTTT	CASHGEAGELFF
TRBV15	TRBJ1-6	-	many	TGTGCCACCAGCAGCAGAGGACAGACGAGCTCCTATAATTCACCCCTCCACTTT	CATSSRGQTSSYNSPLHF
TRBV20-1	TRBJ1-1	TRBD1	many	TGCAGTGCTAGGGGACAGGGGGAGGAAGCTTTCTTT	CSARGQGEEAFF
TRBV30	TRBJ2-5	-	few	TGTGCCTGGAGTGTAGAGACCCAGTACTTC	CAWSVETQYF
TRBV28	TRBJ2-7	-	many	TGTGCCAGCAGTTTTCCCCCCCTTGCGGGCCCCGTTTACGAGCAGTACTTC	CASSFPPLAGPVYEQYF
TRBV2	TRBJ2-7	-	-	TGTGCCAGCAGTGAGCGGTGGGCCTACGAGCAGTACTTC	CASSERWAYEQYF
TRBV6-1	TRBJ2-2	TRBD1	many	TGTGCCAGCAGAGCCTCAGGGGGATACACCGGGGAGCTGTTTTTT	CASRASGGYTGELFF
TRBV5-1	TRBJ2-3	TRBD2	-	TGCGCCAGCAGCTTACGGACTAGCGGGAGGACGCGTGGCGCAGATACGCAGTATTTT	CASSLRTSGRTRGADTQYF
TRBV19	TRBJ2-6	-	few	TGTGCCAGTAGTATTTTCGCCTCTGGGGCCAACGTCCTGACTTTC	CASSIFASGANVLTF
TRBV10-3	TRBJ1-1	TRBD1	many	TGTGCCATCAGTGGGACAGGCCAAACGAACACTGAAGCTTTCTTT	CAISGTGQTNTEAFF
TRBV9	TRBJ1-6	TRBD1	-	TGTGCCAGCAGCGAGGGAACAGGGGGGTATAATTCACCCCTCCACTTT	CASSEGTGGYNSPLHF
TRBV28	TRBJ2-7	-	-	TGTGCCAGCAGTTTTAGTATCGGGGAGCAGTACTTC	CASSFSIGEQYF
TRBV2	TRBJ1-4	-	many	TGTGCCAGCAGTGAAGGGCAGCGTGCAACTAATGAAAAACTGTTTTTT	CASSEGQRATNEKLFF
TRBV28	TRBJ2-1	-	many	TGTGCCAGCAGATTTTTAAGCTCCTACAATGAGCAGTTCTTC	CASRFLSSYNEQFF
TRBV27	TRBJ2-3	TRBD1	-	TGTGCCAGCAGCGATTGGGACAGAGGCGGGGATACGCAGTATTTT	CASSDWDRGGDTQYF
TRBV28	TRBJ1-5	TRBD1	many	TGTGCCAGCAGTTTAGCCCAGGGGGGGCAGGGGCCCCAGCATTTT	CASSLAQGGQGPQHF
TRBV7-9	TRBJ2-1	-	-	TGTGCCAGCAGCGGGACTGAGGACAATGAGCAGTTCTTC	CASSGTEDNEQFF
TRBV6-2/TRBV6-3	TRBJ2-1	-	-	TGTGCCAGCACACCTAGTGGGTCCTACAATGAGCAGTTCTTC	CASTPSGSYNEQFF
TRBV4-1	TRBJ1-4	-	many	TGCGCCAGCAGCCAACCCCCCGGGTCGAAGGCTGAAAAACTGTTTTTT	CASSQPPGSKAEKLFF
TRBV5-1	TRBJ2-5	TRBD2	-	TGCGCCAGCAGCTGGACTAGCGCGTACCAAGAGACCCAGTACTTC	CASSWTSAYQETQYF
TRBV10-3	TRBJ2-7	TRBD1	many	TGTGCCTCCGGACAGGACTACGAGCAGTACTTC	CASGQDYEQYF
TRBV13	TRBJ2-4	TRBD1	-	TGTGCCAGCAGACGGACAGGGGACGAAAACATTCAGTACTTC	CASRRTGDENIQYF
TRBV28	TRBJ2-4	-	many	TGTGCCAGCAAGGAGCGGGCCTTTCAAAACATTCAGTACTTC	CASKERAFQNIQYF
TRBV30	TRBJ1-2	-	-	TGTGCCTGGAGTGTAGGCTGGGCAGCGGATGGCTACACCTTC	CAWSVGWAADGYTF
TRBV12-3/TRBV12-4	TRBJ2-4	-	-	TGTGCCAGCACCTCGAGGGAGTTGAAAAACATTCAGTACTTC	CASTSRELKNIQYF
TRBV2	TRBJ2-7	-	many	TGTGCCAGCAGTGTTAGCCTATCTTACGAGCAGTACTTC	CASSVSLSYEQYF
TRBV2	TRBJ1-2	-	-	TGTGCCAGCAGTGCTGCGGGTAGTAACTATGGCTACACCTTC	CASSAAGSNYGYTF
TRBV14	TRBJ1-1	-	-	TGTGCCAGCAGCCACGAGACGAACACTGAAGCTTTCTTT	CASSHETNTEAFF
TRBV7-9	TRBJ1-2	-	-	TGTGCCAGCAGCTTAGATCAGTATGGCTACACCTTC	CASSLDQYGYTF
TRBV19	TRBJ1-5	-	few	TGTGCCAGTAGGTGGGACGGGAATCAGCCCCAGCATTTT	CASRWDGNQPQHF
TRBV6-2/TRBV6-3	TRBJ2-7	TRBD1	-	TGTGCCAGCAGACTACGTGGGGACAGGGGGTACGAGCAGTACTTC	CASRLRGDRGYEQYF
TRBV24-1	TRBJ2-2	-	-	TGTGCCACCAGTGAGTCCAGGGCTTCCGGGGAGCTGTTTTTT	CATSESRASGELFF
TRBV10-3	TRBJ2-7	-	few	TGTGCCATCAGTCCCCAGGCAGGGGACGAGCAGTACTTC	CAISPQAGDEQYF
TRBV7-2	TRBJ2-7	-	many	TGTGCCAGCGGCTCACACTCGGGAGTATCCTACGAGCAGTACTTC	CASGSHSGVSYEQYF
TRBV12-3/TRBV12-4	TRBJ1-2	TRBD1	many	TGTGCCAGCAGTCCAGACAGGGAATGGGGCTATGGCTACACCTTC	CASSPDREWGYGYTF
TRBV30	TRBJ2-7	-	many	TGTGCCTGGAGTGTAAACGGTATGGCGGACTTC	CAWSVNGMADF
TRBV12-3/TRBV12-4	TRBJ2-3	-	many	TGTGCCAGCAGTTTAGCAGATACGCAGTATTTT	CASSLADTQYF
TRBV7-9	TRBJ2-5	TRBD2	few	TGTGCCAGCAGCTCCGGACTAGCGGGAGTCTCCCCCCACGACGGGGAGACCCAGTACTTC	CASSSGLAGVSPHDGETQYF
TRBV27	TRBJ1-2	-	many	TGTGCCAGCAGTTTAGACGGCCCCGACTATGGCTACACCTTC	CASSLDGPDYGYTF